Below, one T cell receptor beta chain is given with its context. The antigen remains undetermined. Baseline was the first blood sampling point, followed by cycle 4 day 1 and cycle 7 day 1. The data were taken from a study of OX40 agonist ivuxolimab in advanced cancers. Background on the study: Previous treatment with anti-PD-1, anti-PD-L1 or anti-CTLA-4 therapy was allowed; roughly 40% had received some. Three patients, one with hepatocellular carcinoma and two with cutaneous melanoma, responded partially.

Broader study findings: In the 0.1 to 3.0 mg/kg range, CD4+ and CD8+ blood T cells had expanded clonally by week 6.

Trimming removed 3 bases from V and 7 bases from J; junction bases left unmatched: 12. The germline CDR1 and CDR2 sequences are SGHRS and YFSETQ. This CDR3 contains 17 residues. Here immunoSEQ multiplex PCR was the method, and the copy in TCRdb shows in-frame clones only, minus some. The sample carries around 50,000 clones, around nine tenths recorded once. The sequenced sample was CD4+ or CD8+ T cells sorted from blood, obtained in a trial of the OX40 agonist ivuxolimab. The source of this sequence is an adult with an advanced solid tumor such as melanoma, head and neck, liver or kidney cancer. The chain uses TRBV5-1 and TRBJ1-4, with TRBD1 matching 10 bases. CDR3: CASSSFGQGDVAEKLFF. The CDR3 nucleotides are TGCGCCAGCAGCTCTTTCGGACAGGGGGATGTAGCTGAAAAACTGTTTTTT.